Below are 29 T cell receptor beta chains sequenced from a single sample in a study of blood T cells in healthy people across ages. Through a sample-barcoded 5' primer and a J-beta primer mix, a second PCR was run for roughly 6 to 12 cycles. TCRdb reprocessed the 5' RACE reads with MiXCR, giving one entry per CDR3 protein. The repertoire has fewer than 900,000 distinct CDR3 sequences, more than 40% of them found once; the top ten carry around 20%. The sequenced material came from blood. All receptors derive from a woman aged 55-75 years in good health.

J is TRBJ2-5 and V is TRBV9; TRBD2 matches 12 bases. The CDR3 is 15 residues long. Germline lookup yields CDR1 SGDLS and CDR2 YYNGEE. The V segment lost 5 bases and the J segment 2 bases; nucleotides outside the gene matches: 4. CDR3 amino acids: CASSLAGGEQETQYF. In DNA form, the CDR3 reads TGTGCCAGCAGTCTAGCGGGAGGGGAACAAGAGACCCAGTACTTC.

CDR3 sequence: CASSYRVNYGYTF. In nucleotides, the CDR3 is TGTGCCAGCAGCTACAGGGTTAACTATGGCTACACCTTC. V usage is TRBV3-1 and J usage is TRBJ1-2; D is perhaps TRBD1 (6 bases). Trimming stripped 5 bases from V and 1 base from J, with 8 bases between. The length of the CDR3 is 13 residues. Germline V lookup: CDR1 LGHDT, CDR2 YNNKEL (reference sequence). Variable domain in full (rest from reference TRBV3-1 and TRBJ1-2): DTAVSQTPKYLVTQMGNDKSIKCEQNLGHDTMYWYKQDSKKFLKIMFSYNNKELIINETVPNRFSPKSPDKAHLNLHINSLELGDSAVYFCASSYRVNYGYTFGSGTRLTVV.

At least ten counts were recorded for this clonotype. The chain uses TRBV25-1 and TRBJ2-3, with 9 bases lining up with TRBD1. V shed 7 bases and J 2 bases; nucleotides not matched to a gene: 7. Germline V CDR1 and CDR2: MGHDK, SYGVNS. The CDR3 contains 15 residues. CDR3 sequence (DNA): TGTGCCAGCAACGCGGGGACAGGGCCCACAGATACGCAGTATTTT. Residues: CASNAGTGPTDTQYF.

The V gene is TRBV20-1, the J gene TRBJ2-5, with D perhaps TRBD2 (5 bases). V was clipped by 7 bases and J by 11 bases, with 23 bases between them. Germline V gene data show CDR1 as DFQATT and CDR2 as SNEGSKA (reference sequence). The CDR3 covers 13 residues. CDR3 loop: CSVLADETRGQYF. The CDR3 nucleotides read TGCAGTGTTCTCGCGGACGAAACCCGCGGGCAGTACTTC.

This clonotype has a handful of counts. The chain carries TRBV7-9 and TRBJ1-2, with D possibly matching TRBD1 (6 bases). Between the trimmed V and J ends, which lost 4 bases and 4 bases, there was a span of 13 bases. The CDR3 has 14 amino acids. The germline V gene encodes CDR1 SEHNR and CDR2 FQNEAQ (reference sequence). The CDR3 bases are TGTGCCAGCAGCTCCATGACAGGCTTCTATGGCTACACCTTC. This sequence encodes CASSSMTGFYGYTF.

This clonotype was observed many times. The chain carries TRBV6-2 or TRBV6-3 and TRBJ2-7; D perhaps matches TRBD2 (5 bases). The CDR3 sequence is 14 residues long. Trimming took 4 bases from V and 5 from J, leaving 15 bases between them. Germline V CDR1 and CDR2: MNHEY, SVGEGT. CDR3 sequence reads: CASSSLAAVDEQYF. The CDR3 DNA reads as TGTGCCAGCAGTTCCCTAGCAGCGGTAGACGAGCAGTACTTC.

The V gene is TRBV27, the J gene TRBJ2-7, with D possibly TRBD1 on 5 matching bases. Deletions cut 3 bases from V and 1 base from J, with 16 bases between. Germline lookup yields CDR1 MNHEY and CDR2 SMNVEV (reference sequence). The CDR3 loop spans 16 amino acids. CDR3 protein: CASSFRQGLGSYEQYF. CDR3 in DNA: TGTGCCAGCAGTTTTCGTCAGGGATTAGGGTCCTACGAGCAGTACTTC.

The rearrangement uses TRBV6-5 and TRBJ1-1; no firm D call. Germline lookup yields CDR1 MNHEY and CDR2 SVGAGI. With 0 bases removed from V and 3 bases from J, the gap between germline ends came to 8 bases. This CDR3 contains 14 residues. Here the CDR3 DNA reads TGTGCCAGCAGTTACTCGATTACGGACACTGAAGCTTTCTTT. Protein product: CASSYSITDTEAFF.

The genes are TRBV29-1 and TRBJ2-3; 12 bases align to TRBD1. The CDR3 length is 15 residues. The germline V gene has CDR1 SQVTM and CDR2 ANQGSEA. The trim removed 8 bases at V and 4 bases at J, leaving 10 bases unmatched. CDR3: CSTRAGTGGPDTQYF. As DNA, the CDR3 is TGCAGCACCAGAGCCGGGACAGGGGGCCCAGATACGCAGTATTTT.

Ten or more counts support this clonotype. V and J are TRBV18 and TRBJ2-7, with no clear D. V was cut by 8 bases and J by 0 bases, with 11 bases left in between. CDR3 length: 13 residues. Germline V gene data show CDR1 as KGHSH and CDR2 as LQKENI. The CDR3 here is CASSPSSSYEQYF. CDR3 nucleotide sequence: TGTGCCAGCAGTCCCTCAAGCTCCTACGAGCAGTACTTC.

This chain uses TRBV20-1 with TRBJ2-5; D remains ambiguous. CDR1 is DFQATT, CDR2 SNEGSKA, per germline (reference sequence). The V end was cut by 3 bases, the J end by 8 bases, with 16 bases between. This CDR3 region has 13 residues. CDR3 amino acids: CSASSRGGETQYF. CDR3 sequence (DNA): TGCAGTGCTAGTAGTCGCGGTGGCGAAACCCAGTACTTC.

V and J are TRBV18 and TRBJ2-2; no firm D call. V lost 4 bases and J lost 9, with 12 bases in between. The CDR3 spans 13 residues. Looked up from germline, CDR1 is KGHSH and CDR2 is LQKENI. The CDR3: CASSRGGRRELFF. The DNA for the CDR3 is TGTGCCAGCTCACGAGGTGGGCGAAGGGAGCTGTTTTTT.

The sample holds a few counts of this clonotype. The chain has TRBV20-1 and TRBJ2-1; 11 nucleotides align to TRBD2. Germline V gene data show CDR1 as DFQATT and CDR2 as SNEGSKA (reference sequence). The length of the CDR3 is 15 residues. The J segment lost 7 bases and the V segment lost 3 bases, leaving 8 bases of the junction unmatched. The CDR3 coding sequence is TGCAGTGCTAGTCGTAGCGGGAGGGCCGAGAATGAGCAGTTCTTC. It specifies CSASRSGRAENEQFF.

This clonotype came up once. This may be a read error: a much more frequent sequence differs by one nucleotide. This chain connects TRBV5-5 to TRBJ2-7; no clear D. The germline CDR1 and CDR2 sequences are SGHKS and YYEKEE (reference sequence). The CDR3 length is 15 residues. Trimming left V 0 bases short and J 0 bases short, with 10 bases between. Written as DNA, the CDR3 is TGTGCCAGCAGCTTGGATATCACAGCCTCCTACGAGCAGTACTTC. Translated: CASSLDITASYEQYF.

This chain joins TRBV6-5 and TRBJ2-5; a weak D match, TRBD2 (6 bases). Germline CDR1 reads MNHEY; CDR2 reads SVGAGI. There are 14 residues in the CDR3. The V and J ends lost 8 bases and 11 bases respectively, with 24 bases between them. The CDR3 DNA sequence: TGTGCCAGCGGGGACCGGGACTGGTACAATGAGCAGTACTTC. Translating it yields CASGDRDWYNEQYF.

As regards this clonotype: This may be a read error, as it is one base from a much larger clone. The rearrangement links TRBV24-1 to TRBJ2-5, with 7 positions matching TRBD1. The CDR3 totals 15 residues. Germline trimming cut 3 bases from V and 4 bases from J; bases unmatched to any gene: 7. Germline V gene data show CDR1 as KGHDR and CDR2 as SFDVKD. The CDR3 loop is CATSDVQGSLETQYF. Here the CDR3 DNA reads TGTGCCACCAGTGATGTACAGGGGAGCCTAGAGACCCAGTACTTC.

V gene TRBV12-3 or TRBV12-4 combines with J gene TRBJ2-1; 7 nucleotides align to TRBD2. J gave up 10 bases and V 6 bases, and 15 bases lay outside the gene matches. CDR3 length: 15 amino acids. The chain's CDR3 is CASSSPPGGGGEQFF. The CDR3 nucleotides read TGTGCCAGCAGCTCTCCCCCCGGCGGGGGAGGGGAGCAGTTCTTC.

This clonotype occurred many times. The rearrangement uses TRBV6-2 or TRBV6-3 and TRBJ2-7; 10 positions match TRBD2. The germline CDR1 and CDR2 sequences are MNHEY and SVGEGT. The CDR3 length is 14 residues. V was clipped by 7 bases and J by 1 base; unmatched bases: 4. The chain's CDR3 is CASTRTSGSYEQYF. In nucleotides, the CDR3 is TGTGCCAGCACAAGGACTAGCGGATCCTACGAGCAGTACTTC.

This clonotype was found a few times. The junction and the germline gene differ at one end; a read error may be behind it. This chain links TRBV7-2 with TRBJ2-7; 7 bases are shared with TRBD2. The CDR3 totals 13 residues. Germline V gene sequence: CDR1 SGHTA, CDR2 FQGNSA. CDR3 protein: CASSLSGLLERYF. For the CDR3, the DNA is TGTGCCAGCAGCTTATCGGGACTACTCGAGCGGTACTTC.

This clonotype was detected only a few times. This chain uses TRBV7-2 with TRBJ1-2; D may be TRBD1 (6 bases). Looked up from germline, CDR1 is SGHTA and CDR2 is FQGNSA. V lost 5 bases to trimming and J lost 0 bases, with 10 bases between them. This CDR3 comprises 14 residues. CDR3 DNA sequence: TGTGCCAGCAGCGTGGACAGTTCTAACTATGGCTACACCTTC. Amino acid sequence: CASSVDSSNYGYTF.

The chain is built from TRBV2 and TRBJ1-2, with 7 bases that match TRBD1. The junction had 7 bases not matched to a gene; V was cut back by 4 bases and J by 2 bases. The CDR3 has 15 amino acids. From germline, CDR1 is SNHLY and CDR2 FYNNEI. CDR3 sequence (DNA): TGTGCCAGCAGTGTTCAAAGAGGGGGCAACTATGGCTACACCTTC. This translates into CASSVQRGGNYGYTF.

The CDR3 sequence: CSVMQGTLTGYTF. The CDR3 DNA is TGCAGCGTTATGCAGGGGACCCTAACCGGCTACACCTTC. The gene calls are TRBV29-1 and TRBJ1-2, with D possibly matching TRBD1 (6 bases). Trimming took off 5 bases at V and 8 bases at J, with 18 bases between the two ends. This CDR3 comprises 13 residues. Germline V gene lookup returns CDR1 SQVTM and CDR2 ANQGSEA.

This clonotype appeared many times. The chain recombines TRBV6-5 with TRBJ1-5; no definite D call. V lost 5 bases and J 6 bases, leaving 8 bases between the germline ends. This CDR3 is 12 amino acids long. The germline V gene encodes CDR1 MNHEY and CDR2 SVGAGI. The CDR3 sequence is CASSPPGQPQHF. As DNA, the CDR3 is TGTGCCAGCAGTCCCCCCGGTCAGCCCCAGCATTTT.

The chain uses TRBV12-3 or TRBV12-4 and TRBJ1-2; TRBD1 agrees at 7 bases. V was clipped by 8 bases and J by 4 bases; unmatched bases: 16. The CDR3 is made up of 16 amino acids. The CDR3 DNA reads as TGTGCCAGCCATGCAGTCTCCTCGACAGGGACCTATGGCTACACCTTC. Translation: CASHAVSSTGTYGYTF.

This chain links TRBV29-1 with TRBJ2-1; D remains ambiguous. The CDR3 loop spans 16 amino acids. Looked up from germline, CDR1 is SQVTM and CDR2 is ANQGSEA. Trimming stripped 7 bases from V and 0 bases from J, with 19 bases between. CDR3 sequence reads: CSGIGRSASSYNEQFF. CDR3 in DNA: TGCAGCGGGATAGGAAGGAGCGCTAGCTCCTACAATGAGCAGTTCTTC.

J is TRBJ2-7 and V is TRBV4-3, with 9 bases aligning to TRBD2. The V segment lost 8 bases and the J segment 7 bases; nucleotides outside the gene matches: 9. This CDR3 spans 13 amino acids. CDR1 LGHNA and CDR2 YSLEER come from the germline V gene. In nucleotides, the CDR3 is TGCGCCAGCCGGCTAGCGGGACTAGATGAGCAGTACTTC. Residues: CASRLAGLDEQYF.

This clonotype turned up a few times. The rearrangement links TRBV4-1 to TRBJ2-1, with D maybe TRBD2 (5 bases). Trimming shortened V by 4 bases and J by 4 bases, and 14 bases separated the two germline ends. The CDR3 is made up of 15 amino acids. Germline V gene lookup returns CDR1 MGHRA and CDR2 YSYEKL. The CDR3 sequence: CASSLEPLAYNEQFF. The CDR3 DNA is TGCGCCAGCAGCCTGGAGCCTCTAGCATACAATGAGCAGTTCTTC.

This clonotype was detected only a few times. V gene TRBV6-5 combines with J gene TRBJ2-5; 7 bases agree with TRBD2. The CDR3 extends over 13 amino acids. J lost 5 bases, V lost 5 bases, and 5 bases had no gene match. CDR1 and CDR2 (germline): MNHEY, SVGAGI. The CDR3 DNA follows: TGTGCCAGCAGTCGGACTAGAAGGGAGACCCAGTACTTC. Translated, it gives CASSRTRRETQYF.

The chain has TRBV29-1 and TRBJ1-2, with D tentatively TRBD1 (6 bases). The V end was cut by 8 bases, the J end by 3 bases, with 16 bases between. The CDR3 is made up of 13 amino acids. Germline V lookup: CDR1 SQVTM, CDR2 ANQGSEA. CDR3 loop: CSTYRVGYYGYTF. The CDR3 DNA sequence: TGCAGCACATACAGGGTTGGATACTATGGCTACACCTTC.